This TCR beta chain originates from a study of T cell responses to AZD1222 COVID-19 vaccine. The overall study: Pooled together were second doses at about 4 or about 12 weeks. Study results and limitations: A reported finding is that nearly half of spike-specific TCRs target unmutated variant regions. The donor group comprised mostly white British people and more females; the analysis possibly underestimated clonal diversity. With dominance at 160-218 and 743-854, vaccine-associated CD4 TCRs spanned spike.

TCRdb's table, derived via immunoSEQ multiplex PCR, lists solely in-frame clones and lacks some. The repertoire holds more than 85,000 clones, with around 90% as singletons. With respect to this clone: As yet, its antigen is unknown.

The CDR3 runs 15 residues. Germline V gene data show CDR1 as MNHEY and CDR2 as SVGEGT. V was clipped by 5 bases and J by 3 bases; unmatched bases: 4. The specimen comprised peripheral blood, sampled on day 0 of AZD1222 vaccination. This chain uses TRBV6-2 or TRBV6-3 with TRBJ2-2; TRBD1 matches 9 bases. This sequence was found in an adult in good health. CDR3 region: CASSDGQGHTGELFF. CDR3 in DNA: TGTGCCAGCAGTGACGGACAGGGGCACACCGGGGAGCTGTTTTTT.